The 20 T cell receptor beta chains given below trace back to one sample, sequenced in a study of T cells in Graves' hyperthyroidism and ophthalmopathy (dated by TCRdb to between 2018 and 2021). Libraries were prepared through multiplex PCR. Instrument on record: Illumina HiSeq 2000. TCR beta CDR3 regions were amplified from RNA transcripts. The TCR CDR3 was subjected to a first round of RT-PCR using the HTBI primer set and the Qiagen OneStep RT-PCR kit. In TCRdb, the public reads were trimmed at Q25 with fastp and aligned with MiXCR, with productive beta chains retained. A single entry per CDR3 protein holds the most common genes and DNA from its merged rows. This sample gives roughly 250,000 distinct CDR3 sequences in total; 20% to 25% of them show up just once. Over 55% of the sample is held by the ten biggest clonotypes. Sequencing was carried out using blood. The receptors derive from a man aged 25-40 years with Graves' ophthalmopathy.

This clonotype was observed at least ten times. This chain joins TRBV12-3 or TRBV12-4 and TRBJ2-1, with TRBD2 matching over 13 bases. Trimming cost V 6 bases and J 6 bases; bases outside gene matches: 14. This CDR3 region has 18 residues. The CDR3 bases are TGTGCCAGCAGACGGTCGACTAGCGGGAGGCTACCTTCCAATGAGCAGTTCTTC. As protein: CASRRSTSGRLPSNEQFF.

The rearrangement joins TRBV4-2 to TRBJ2-1; no firm D call. This CDR3 is built from 17 residues. V dropped 2 bases and J dropped 0 bases, with 14 bases sitting between them. Germline CDR1 reads LGHNA; CDR2 reads YNFKEQ. The DNA of the CDR3 is TGTGCCAGCAGCCAATCTTTTGCTGGAAGCTCCTACAATGAGCAGTTCTTC. It translates to CASSQSFAGSSYNEQFF.

The chain combines TRBV20-1 with TRBJ1-5; 8 nucleotides match TRBD1. V trimming: 6 bases; J trimming: 5 bases; junction bases outside the gene matches: 6. The CDR3 length is 13 residues. Germline V gene lookup returns CDR1 DFQATT and CDR2 SNEGSKA (reference sequence). In nucleotides, the CDR3 is TGCAGTGCGAGGACAGGGATTGATCAGCCCCAGCATTTT. It yields the protein CSARTGIDQPQHF.

This clonotype was detected only a few times. The gene calls are TRBV28 and TRBJ2-7; TRBD1 matches 7 bases. The J segment lost 3 bases and the V segment lost 5 bases, leaving 10 bases of the junction unmatched. The CDR3 covers 15 residues. In germline, CDR1 is MDHEN, CDR2 SYDVKM. Here the CDR3 reads CASSRLQGILYEQYF. CDR3 in DNA: TGTGCCAGCAGTCGATTACAGGGGATCCTCTACGAGCAGTACTTC.

This clonotype was counted only a few times. The V call is TRBV20-1, the J call TRBJ1-3; 7 nucleotides agree with TRBD1. Looked up from germline, CDR1 is DFQATT and CDR2 is SNEGSKA (reference sequence). The CDR3 loop spans 16 amino acids. CDR3 nucleotides: TGCAGCGAAAAACCGGGACAGAGCCCAGAGGGAAACACCATATATTTT. It specifies CSEKPGQSPEGNTIYF.

This sequence joins TRBV7-8 and TRBJ2-4, with a tentative D call TRBD2 (5 bases). Trimming shortened V by 8 bases and J by 3 bases, and 14 bases separated the two germline ends. In germline, CDR1 is SGHVS, CDR2 FQNEAQ. CDR3 length equals 14 residues. CDR3 sequence (DNA): TGTGCCAGCGGGGAGCTTGGGATCAAAAACATTCAGTACTTC. Amino acid sequence: CASGELGIKNIQYF.

In this sample, this clonotype turned up a few times. V gene TRBV28 combines with J gene TRBJ2-6; 9 bases are a match to TRBD1. The V segment lost 6 bases and the J segment 1 base; nucleotides outside the gene matches: 4. This CDR3 is 16 amino acids long. Germline assignment: CDR1 MDHEN and CDR2 SYDVKM. The CDR3 region has the DNA TGTGCCAGCAGGTCGGGGACAGGGTCTGGGGCCAACGTCCTGACTTTC. Its translation: CASRSGTGSGANVLTF.

The CDR3 protein is CASSLLGGAWKTQYF. The CDR3 DNA reads as TGTGCCAGCAGCTTACTAGGGGGGGCTTGGAAGACCCAGTACTTC. The chain carries TRBV7-3 and TRBJ2-5; possibly TRBD2 for D (7 bases). The CDR3 extends over 15 amino acids. Germline V gene lookup returns CDR1 SGHTA and CDR2 FQGTGA. V was shortened by 2 bases and J by 6 bases, with 16 bases between the two germline ends. Drawing the rest from reference TRBV7-3 and TRBJ2-5, the complete variable domain is GAGVSQTPSNKVTEKGKYVELRCDPISGHTALYWYRQSLGQGPEFLIYFQGTGAADDSGLPNDRFFAVRPEGSVSTLKIQRTERGDSAVYLCASSLLGGAWKTQYFGPGTRLLVL.

J is TRBJ1-2 and V is TRBV10-3; 10 bases line up with TRBD1. The CDR3 consists of 18 residues. CDR1 and CDR2 from the germline V gene are ENHRY and SYGVKD. The V gene end was trimmed by 3 bases and the J gene end by 5 bases; junction bases not matched to a gene: 15. For the CDR3, the DNA is TGTGCCATCAGTGATCTAGGGACAGGGGATCGATTAAGATATGGCTACACCTTC. Amino acids: CAISDLGTGDRLRYGYTF.

At least ten counts were recorded for this clonotype. The V call is TRBV9, the J call TRBJ2-1; 8 bases agree with TRBD2. The V segment lost 0 bases and the J segment 0 bases; nucleotides outside the gene matches: 8. This CDR3 comprises 18 residues. CDR1 and CDR2 (germline): SGDLS, YYNGEE. The CDR3 sequence: CASSVVPGGLSSYNEQFF. The CDR3 DNA reads TGTGCCAGCAGCGTAGTGCCGGGAGGGTTGAGCTCCTACAATGAGCAGTTCTTC.

The chain is built from TRBV7-2 and TRBJ2-1, with TRBD2 identical over 7 bases. V trimming: 5 bases; J trimming: 3 bases; junction bases outside the gene matches: 7. CDR1 and CDR2 (germline): SGHTA, FQGNSA. The CDR3 sequence is 15 residues long. CDR3 in amino acids: CASSRLAGDYNEQFF. DNA of the CDR3: TGTGCCAGCAGCCGCTTGGCGGGAGACTACAATGAGCAGTTCTTC.

This clonotype was counted many times. The chain has TRBV6-1 and TRBJ2-3; D is unresolved. CDR3 length: 12 residues. Germline CDR1 reads MNHNS; CDR2 reads SASEGT. The V end lost 6 bases, the J end lost 3 bases, and 7 bases lay between the germline ends. The CDR3 DNA follows: TGTGCCAGCAGGGGCGATACAGATACGCAGTATTTT. Its translation is CASRGDTDTQYF.

The chain recombines TRBV20-1 with TRBJ2-5; D is unclear. V dropped 4 bases and J dropped 3 bases, with 21 bases sitting between them. Germline values: CDR1 DFQATT, CDR2 SNEGSKA (reference sequence). The CDR3 extends over 16 amino acids. The CDR3 spells CSAIPRGRITEETQYF. The DNA for the CDR3 is TGCAGTGCTATACCCCGCGGCAGGATCACCGAAGAGACCCAGTACTTC.

This clonotype appeared many times. This rearrangement joins TRBV2 to TRBJ2-7; D uncertain. This CDR3 is 11 amino acids long. The V gene's germline CDR1 is SNHLY and CDR2 FYNNEI. Trimming cost V 7 bases and J 3 bases, with 7 bases left between them. The CDR3 nucleotides are TGTGCCAGCACGAGTGGCTACGAGCAGTACTTC. As protein: CASTSGYEQYF.

The V gene is TRBV5-1, the J gene TRBJ2-6; D possibly matches TRBD1 or TRBD2 (5 bases each). In germline, CDR1 is SGHRS, CDR2 YFSETQ. V lost 4 bases and J lost 2, with 16 bases in between. The CDR3 length is 17 residues. CDR3 nucleotide sequence: TGCGCCAGCAGCCCCAGGGAGAGGTTAGCTGGGGCCAACGTCCTGACTTTC. This encodes CASSPRERLAGANVLTF.

The gene calls are TRBV5-1 and TRBJ2-1, with D maybe TRBD1 (6 bases). Trimming shortened V by 6 bases and J by 0 bases, and 10 bases separated the two germline ends. The CDR3 is 14 amino acids. Germline CDR1 is SGHRS and CDR2 is YFSETQ. The CDR3: CASTKDSSYNEQFF. CDR3 nucleotide sequence: TGCGCCAGCACCAAGGACAGCTCCTACAATGAGCAGTTCTTC.

This sequence joins TRBV12-3 or TRBV12-4 and TRBJ2-6; TRBD2 might be the D (7 bases). V lost 4 bases, J lost 4 bases, and 11 bases lay in between. There are 15 residues in the CDR3. The CDR3: CASSSGGFGANVLTF. The CDR3 coding sequence is TGTGCCAGCAGTTCGGGGGGCTTCGGGGCCAACGTCCTGACTTTC.

This clonotype has at least ten counts. This chain joins TRBV10-3 and TRBJ2-2; D gene uncertain. Germline V gene sequence: CDR1 ENHRY, CDR2 SYGVKD. V was cut by 2 bases and J by 5 bases, with 9 bases left in between. The CDR3 totals 14 residues. The CDR3: CAISERGGTGELFF. CDR3 in DNA: TGTGCCATCAGTGAGCGAGGTGGAACCGGGGAGCTGTTTTTT.

The V gene is TRBV3-1, the J gene TRBJ1-6; no reliable D call. This CDR3 has 18 amino acids. Trimming pared 8 bases from V and 3 bases from J, leaving 23 bases between. From germline, CDR1 is LGHDT and CDR2 YNNKEL (reference sequence). CDR3 sequence (DNA): TGTGCCAGCTCACCGCGTCGTCCGGCAGCCGGCTATAATTCACCCCTCCACTTT. Its translation: CASSPRRPAAGYNSPLHF. Using reference TRBV3-1 and TRBJ1-6 for the parts outside the CDR3, the full variable domain is DTAVSQTPKYLVTQMGNDKSIKCEQNLGHDTMYWYKQDSKKFLKIMFSYNNKELIINETVPNRFSPKSPDKAHLNLHINSLELGDSAVYFCASSPRRPAAGYNSPLHFGNGTRLTVT.

The V and J genes are TRBV7-9 and TRBJ2-6; D perhaps matches TRBD1 (6 bases). The CDR3 spans 15 residues. Germline-derived CDR1 and CDR2 are SEHNR and FQNEAQ (reference sequence). Trimming took 5 bases from V and 1 from J, leaving 9 bases between them. In DNA form, the CDR3 reads TGTGCCAGCAGCCCGGACAGATCTGGGGCCAACGTCCTGACTTTC. Its protein is CASSPDRSGANVLTF.